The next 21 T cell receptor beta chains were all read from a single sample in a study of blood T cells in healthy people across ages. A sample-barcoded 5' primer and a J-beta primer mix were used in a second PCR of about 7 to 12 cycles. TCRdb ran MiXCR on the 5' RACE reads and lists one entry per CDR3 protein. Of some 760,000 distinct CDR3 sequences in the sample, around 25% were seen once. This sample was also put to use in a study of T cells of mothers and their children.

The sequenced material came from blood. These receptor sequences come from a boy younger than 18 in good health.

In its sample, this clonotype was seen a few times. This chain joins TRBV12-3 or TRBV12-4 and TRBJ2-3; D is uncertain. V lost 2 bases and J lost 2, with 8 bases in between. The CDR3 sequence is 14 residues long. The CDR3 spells CASSLLFSTDTQYF. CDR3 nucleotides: TGTGCCAGCAGTTTATTGTTTTCCACAGATACGCAGTATTTT.

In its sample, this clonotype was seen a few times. CDR3 region: CASSPNPADRAKNIQYF. CDR3 sequence (DNA): TGTGCCAGCAGCCCTAATCCCGCGGACAGAGCCAAAAACATTCAGTACTTC. This chain connects TRBV7-3 to TRBJ2-4, with D possibly being TRBD1 (6 bases). The V gene lost 5 bases and the J gene lost 0 bases, with 17 bases spanning the gap. The length of the CDR3 is 17 residues. Germline V lookup: CDR1 SGHTA, CDR2 FQGTGA. The complete variable domain, with remaining parts taken from reference TRBV7-3 and TRBJ2-4, reads GAGVSQTPSNKVTEKGKYVELRCDPISGHTALYWYRQSLGQGPEFLIYFQGTGAADDSGLPNDRFFAVRPEGSVSTLKIQRTERGDSAVYLCASSPNPADRAKNIQYFGAGTRLSVL.

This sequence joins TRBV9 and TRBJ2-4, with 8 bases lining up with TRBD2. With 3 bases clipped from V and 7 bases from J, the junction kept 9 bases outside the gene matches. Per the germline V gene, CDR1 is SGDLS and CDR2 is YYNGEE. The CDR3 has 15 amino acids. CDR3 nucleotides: TGTGCCAGCAGCGCGACGGCTAGCGGGTGGAACATTCAGTACTTC. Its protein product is CASSATASGWNIQYF.

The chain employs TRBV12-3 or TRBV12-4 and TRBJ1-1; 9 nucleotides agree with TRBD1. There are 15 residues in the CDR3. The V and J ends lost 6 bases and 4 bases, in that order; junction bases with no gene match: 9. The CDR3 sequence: CASSPLTTGGTEAFF. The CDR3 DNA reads TGTGCCAGCAGCCCCCTTACGACAGGGGGCACTGAAGCTTTCTTT.

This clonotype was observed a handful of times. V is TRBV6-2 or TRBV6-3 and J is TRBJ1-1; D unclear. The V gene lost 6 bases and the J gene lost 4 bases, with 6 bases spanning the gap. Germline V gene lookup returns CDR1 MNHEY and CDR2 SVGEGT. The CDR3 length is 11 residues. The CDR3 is CASRLLTEAFF. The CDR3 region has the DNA TGTGCCAGCAGGCTCCTCACTGAAGCTTTCTTT.

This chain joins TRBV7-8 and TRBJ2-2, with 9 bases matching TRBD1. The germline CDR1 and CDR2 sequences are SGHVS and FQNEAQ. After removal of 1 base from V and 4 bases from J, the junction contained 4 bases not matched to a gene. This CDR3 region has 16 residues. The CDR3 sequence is CASSLGDRALTGELFF. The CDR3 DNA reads TGTGCCAGCAGCTTAGGGGACAGGGCGCTCACCGGGGAGCTGTTTTTT.

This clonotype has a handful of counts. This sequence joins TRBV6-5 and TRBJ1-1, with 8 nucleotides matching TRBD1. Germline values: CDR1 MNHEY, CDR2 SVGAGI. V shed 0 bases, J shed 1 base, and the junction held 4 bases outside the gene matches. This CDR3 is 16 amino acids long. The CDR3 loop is CASSYSRGTGNTEAFF. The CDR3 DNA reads TGTGCCAGCAGTTACTCGAGGGGGACAGGGAACACTGAAGCTTTCTTT.

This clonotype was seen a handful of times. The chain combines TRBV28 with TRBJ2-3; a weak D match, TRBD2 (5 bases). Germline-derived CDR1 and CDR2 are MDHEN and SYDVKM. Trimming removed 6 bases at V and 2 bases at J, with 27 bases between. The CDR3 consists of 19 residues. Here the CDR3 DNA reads TGTGCCAGCAGACGACCGGGTGGATCGGCCGGAGGATTCACAGATACGCAGTATTTT. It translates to CASRRPGGSAGGFTDTQYF.

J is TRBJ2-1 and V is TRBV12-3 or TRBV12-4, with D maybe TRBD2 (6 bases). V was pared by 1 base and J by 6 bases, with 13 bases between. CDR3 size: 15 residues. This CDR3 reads CASSLEIPGANEQFF. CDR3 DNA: TGTGCCAGCAGTTTAGAGATTCCGGGAGCCAATGAGCAGTTCTTC.

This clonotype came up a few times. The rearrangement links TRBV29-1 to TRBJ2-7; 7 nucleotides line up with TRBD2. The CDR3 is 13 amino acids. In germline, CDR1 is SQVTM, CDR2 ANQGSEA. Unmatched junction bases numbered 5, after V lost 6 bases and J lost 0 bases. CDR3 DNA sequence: TGCAGCGTGAAGACTAGCAGCTCCTACGAGCAGTACTTC. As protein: CSVKTSSSYEQYF.

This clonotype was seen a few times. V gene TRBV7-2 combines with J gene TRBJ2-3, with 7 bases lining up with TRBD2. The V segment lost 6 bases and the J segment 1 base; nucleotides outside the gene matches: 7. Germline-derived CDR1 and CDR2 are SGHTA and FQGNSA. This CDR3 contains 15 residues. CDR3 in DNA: TGTGCCAGCAGGTTGGGCGGGAGTGGCACAGATACGCAGTATTTT. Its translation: CASRLGGSGTDTQYF.

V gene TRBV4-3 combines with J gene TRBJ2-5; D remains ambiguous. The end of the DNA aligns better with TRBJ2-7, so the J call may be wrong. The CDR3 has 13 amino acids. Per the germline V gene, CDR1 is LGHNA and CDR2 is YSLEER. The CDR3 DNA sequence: TGCGCCAGCAGCCAAAGCCGATACTACGAGCAGTACTTC. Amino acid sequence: CASSQSRYYEQYF.

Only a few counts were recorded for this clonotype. CDR3 bases: TGTGCCACCAGCAGATCTTGGAACTTAGAGGACAATGAGCAGTTCTTC. It codes for CATSRSWNLEDNEQFF. The rearrangement links TRBV15 to TRBJ2-1; no definite D call. Trimming shortened V by 2 bases and J by 5 bases, and 16 bases separated the two germline ends. CDR3 length equals 16 residues. The germline V gene has CDR1 LNHNV and CDR2 YYDKDF (reference sequence).

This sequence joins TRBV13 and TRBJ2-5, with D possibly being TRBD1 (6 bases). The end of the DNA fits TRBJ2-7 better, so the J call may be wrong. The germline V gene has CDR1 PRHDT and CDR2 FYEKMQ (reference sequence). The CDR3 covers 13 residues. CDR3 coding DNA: TGTGCCAGCAGCTTGGGGGCGCTCGGCGAGCAGTACTTC. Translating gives CASSLGALGEQYF.

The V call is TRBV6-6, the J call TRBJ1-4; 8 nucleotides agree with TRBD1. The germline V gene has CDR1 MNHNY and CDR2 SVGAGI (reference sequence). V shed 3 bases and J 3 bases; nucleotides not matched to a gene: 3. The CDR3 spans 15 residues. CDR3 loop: CASSYQGAANEKLFF. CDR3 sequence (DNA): TGTGCCAGCAGTTATCAGGGGGCGGCTAATGAAAAACTGTTTTTT.

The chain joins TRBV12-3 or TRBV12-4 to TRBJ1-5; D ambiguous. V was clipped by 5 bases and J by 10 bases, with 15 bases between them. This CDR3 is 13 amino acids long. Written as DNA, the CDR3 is TGTGCCAGCAGTATCGCAGCCACGTACCCCCAGCATTTT. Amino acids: CASSIAATYPQHF.

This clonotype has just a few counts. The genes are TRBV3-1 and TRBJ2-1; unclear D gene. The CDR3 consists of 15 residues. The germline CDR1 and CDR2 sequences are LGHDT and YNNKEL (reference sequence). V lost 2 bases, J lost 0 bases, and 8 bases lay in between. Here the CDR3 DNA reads TGTGCCAGCAGCCAAAGGCGGAGCTCCTACAATGAGCAGTTCTTC. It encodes CASSQRRSSYNEQFF.

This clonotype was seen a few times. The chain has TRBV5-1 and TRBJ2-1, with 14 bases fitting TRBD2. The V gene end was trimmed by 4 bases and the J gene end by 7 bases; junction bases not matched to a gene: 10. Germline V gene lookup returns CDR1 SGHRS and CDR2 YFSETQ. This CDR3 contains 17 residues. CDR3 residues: CASSRDEGLAGVNEQFF. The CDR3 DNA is TGCGCCAGCAGCCGGGACGAGGGACTAGCGGGAGTTAATGAGCAGTTCTTC.

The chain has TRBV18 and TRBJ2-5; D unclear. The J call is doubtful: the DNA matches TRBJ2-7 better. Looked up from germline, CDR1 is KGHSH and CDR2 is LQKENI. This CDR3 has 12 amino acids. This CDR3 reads CASSPSTGEQYF. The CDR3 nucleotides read TGTGCCAGCTCACCGTCTACGGGCGAGCAGTACTTC.

The CDR3 reads CAISGKQAGELFF. CDR3 sequence (DNA): TGTGCCATCAGCGGAAAACAGGCCGGGGAGCTGTTTTTT. The genes are TRBV10-3 and TRBJ2-2; tentative D call: TRBD1 (5 bases). Trimming left V 6 bases short and J 6 bases short, with 11 bases between. CDR1 and CDR2 from the germline V gene are ENHRY and SYGVKD. The CDR3 length is 13 residues.

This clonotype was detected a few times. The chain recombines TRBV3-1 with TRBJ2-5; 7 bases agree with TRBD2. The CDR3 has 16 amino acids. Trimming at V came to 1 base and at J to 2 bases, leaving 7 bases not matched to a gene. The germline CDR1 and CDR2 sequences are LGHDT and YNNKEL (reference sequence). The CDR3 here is CASSQGGAGAQETQYF. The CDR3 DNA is TGTGCCAGCAGCCAAGGCGGTGCGGGAGCGCAAGAGACCCAGTACTTC.